This entry is about one T cell receptor (beta chain). Its matching antigen is unknown. The protocol was immunoSEQ multiplex PCR, while the TCRdb copy is restricted to in-frame clones and leaves out a portion. Of approximately 21,000 clones detected, under 85% appear once; the ten largest clones hold 19%. The sample originates from a study of PD-1 blockade in classical Hodgkin lymphoma. The V and J ends lost 0 bases and 8 bases respectively, with 12 bases between them. The length of the CDR3 is 14 residues. The germline gives CDR1 SGHRS, CDR2 YFSETQ. Whole-study results and caveats: The study found complete responders had baseline diversity similar to newly diagnosed patients.

The time point: cycle 4 day 1 (C4D1), after 6 weeks of nivolumab. All trial patients relapsed after autologous stem cell transplantation. The chain employs TRBV5-1 and TRBJ2-1, with D possibly being TRBD1 (6 bases). This specimen was peripheral blood mononuclear cells (PBMCs), taken before the fourth cycle of nivolumab. This receptor was obtained from a human donor with classical Hodgkin lymphoma. In nucleotides, the CDR3 is TGCGCCAGCAGCTTGGGCAGGGGCAGAGATGAGCAGTTCTTC. This sequence encodes CASSLGRGRDEQFF.